The T cell receptor beta chain under discussion was sequenced for a study of breast tumors, draining lymph nodes, adjacent tissues. Ten or more counts support this clonotype. Its antigen is currently unknown. The lymph nodes were axillary draining lymph nodes from breast cancer patients. Each CDR3 protein gets one entry after TCRdb re-called the multiplex PCR reads with MiXCR. The table shows some 150,000 distinct CDR3 sequences, with around 22% occurring only once. Study-wide findings and caveats: Tumor TCR diversity was below lymph nodes but above nontumor tissue.

The receptor was derived from a female donor with breast cancer. Some clones in this sample may be carry-over from other donors' samples. Material: axillary lymph node tissue.

The CDR3 region has the DNA TGTGCCAGCAGCTTAGACCGAAGGGGGGGCTACACCTTC. Residues: CASSLDRRGGYTF. The rearrangement links TRBV7-9 to TRBJ1-2; D might be TRBD1 (6 bases). The CDR3 spans 13 residues. V gave up 1 base and J gave up 8 bases, with 11 bases separating them. CDR1 and CDR2 (germline): SEHNR, FQNEAQ (reference sequence).